This T cell receptor beta chain was sequenced in a study of cytomegalovirus exposure and HLA in healthy donors. Germline-derived CDR1 and CDR2 are SQVTM and ANQGSEA. With 6 bases removed from V and 4 bases from J, the gap between germline ends came to 24 bases. The CDR3 consists of 17 residues. Turning to this clone: Its antigen is unidentified.

Study-level results: What a later analysis showed was that several of the most significant clusters appeared linked to common viral pathogens. The authors later linked a missense DCLRE1C variant to TCR beta V- and J-gene trimming. In a later analysis, DRB1 alleles had the most associated TCRs; HLA-C alleles the fewest.

The PCR used 60 Vbeta and 13 Jbeta primers. TCRdb's table, derived via immunoSEQ multiplex PCR, lists solely in-frame clones and lacks some. The repertoire holds about 160,000 clones, with 65% to 85% as singletons. Sequencing was carried out using PBMCs. The genes are TRBV29-1 and TRBJ2-2, with a weak D call TRBD1 (6 bases). The origin of this receptor is a man aged 45-60 years in good health and CMV-seropositive. The CDR3 nucleotides are TGCAGCGTGGCTCGCTACAGGGAGCCCTCGGGCACCGGGGAGCTGTTTTTT. This codes for CSVARYREPSGTGELFF.